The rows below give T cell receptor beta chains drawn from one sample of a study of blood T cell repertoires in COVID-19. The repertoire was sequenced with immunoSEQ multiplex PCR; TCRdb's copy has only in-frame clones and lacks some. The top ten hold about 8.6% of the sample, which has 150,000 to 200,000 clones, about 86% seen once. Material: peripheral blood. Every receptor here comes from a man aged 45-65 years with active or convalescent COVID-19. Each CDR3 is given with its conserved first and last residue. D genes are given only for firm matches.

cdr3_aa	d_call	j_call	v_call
CASRSHLAGGNEQYF	TRBD2	TRBJ2-7	TRBV28
CASSLAGTGSNYGYTF	TRBD1	TRBJ1-2	TRBV7-9
CANSQGLSSTQETQYF	-	TRBJ2-5	TRBV14
CSVGGQVANEQYF	TRBD1	TRBJ2-7	TRBV29-1
CASNEQGARNTIYF	TRBD1	TRBJ1-3	TRBV19
CASSTRLAGGTDTQYF	TRBD2	TRBJ2-3	TRBV19
CASSPLPDNEQFF	-	TRBJ2-1	TRBV18
CAISESTGRHEQFF	-	TRBJ2-1	TRBV10-3
CASSESTDTQYF	-	TRBJ2-3	TRBV12-3/TRBV12-4
CASTPATGGPNYGYTF	-	TRBJ1-2	TRBV19
CASGTVSYGYTF	-	TRBJ1-2	TRBV6-5
CATAGDSYNEQFF	-	TRBJ2-1	TRBV10-3
CASSPGTSNSPLHF	-	TRBJ1-6	TRBV6-5
CASSYGPYEQYF	-	TRBJ2-7	TRBV6-5
CASSLAESGQGAYEQYF	TRBD1	TRBJ2-7	TRBV7-6
CASSLARGQGSNQPQHF	TRBD1	TRBJ1-5	TRBV7-9
CASSLVLSGELFF	-	TRBJ2-2	TRBV5-1
CASSQGSGSYEQYF	-	TRBJ2-7	TRBV23-1
CASSLSQELLPHNYGYTF	-	TRBJ1-2	TRBV5-1
CASSPPLGGVDEKLFF	-	TRBJ1-4	TRBV5-1
CASSSFDSTTDTQYF	-	TRBJ2-3	TRBV28
CASSDTGTSSSYNEQFF	TRBD2	TRBJ2-1	TRBV10-1
CASSQEPGLAGVIEQFF	TRBD2	TRBJ2-1	TRBV4-1
CASSLDPLPETQYF	-	TRBJ2-5	TRBV7-9
CSVGGLAGGPSYNEQFF	TRBD2	TRBJ2-1	TRBV29-1
CASRSQGYEQYF	-	TRBJ2-7	TRBV6-5
CASSYGFSNQPQHF	-	TRBJ1-5	TRBV6-2/TRBV6-3
CAISENEKLEQYF	-	TRBJ2-7	TRBV10-3